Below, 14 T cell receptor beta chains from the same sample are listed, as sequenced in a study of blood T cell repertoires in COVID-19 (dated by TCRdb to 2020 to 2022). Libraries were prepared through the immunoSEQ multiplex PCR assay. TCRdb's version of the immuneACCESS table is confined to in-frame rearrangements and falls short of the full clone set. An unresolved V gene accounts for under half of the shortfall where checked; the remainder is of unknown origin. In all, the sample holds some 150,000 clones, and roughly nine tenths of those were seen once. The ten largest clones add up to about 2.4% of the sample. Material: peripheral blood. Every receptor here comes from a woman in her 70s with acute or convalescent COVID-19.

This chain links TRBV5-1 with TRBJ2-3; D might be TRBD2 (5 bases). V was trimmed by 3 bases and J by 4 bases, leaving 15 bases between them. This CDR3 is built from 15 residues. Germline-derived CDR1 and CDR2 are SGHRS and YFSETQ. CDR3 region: CASSSNPGRADTQYF. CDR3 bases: TGCGCCAGCAGCTCCAACCCTGGGCGGGCAGATACGCAGTATTTT. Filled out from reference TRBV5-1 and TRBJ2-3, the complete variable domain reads KAGVTQTPRYLIKTRGQQVTLSCSPISGHRSVSWYQQTPGQGLQFLFEYFSETQRNKGNFPGRFSGRQFSNSRSEMNVSTLELGDSALYLCASSSNPGRADTQYFGPGTRLTVL.

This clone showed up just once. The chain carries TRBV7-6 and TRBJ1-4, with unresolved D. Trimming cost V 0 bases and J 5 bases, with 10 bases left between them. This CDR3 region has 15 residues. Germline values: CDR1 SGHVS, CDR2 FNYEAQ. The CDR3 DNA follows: TGTGCCAGCAGCTTAGCCATCCCCCCCAATGAAAAACTGTTTTTT. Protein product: CASSLAIPPNEKLFF.

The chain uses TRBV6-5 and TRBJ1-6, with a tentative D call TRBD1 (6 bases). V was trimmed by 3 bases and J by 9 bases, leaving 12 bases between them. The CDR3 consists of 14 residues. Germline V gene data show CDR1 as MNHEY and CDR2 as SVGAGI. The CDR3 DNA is TGTGCCAGCAGTTATGGACAGCGTGGTTCACCCCTCCACTTT. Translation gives CASSYGQRGSPLHF.

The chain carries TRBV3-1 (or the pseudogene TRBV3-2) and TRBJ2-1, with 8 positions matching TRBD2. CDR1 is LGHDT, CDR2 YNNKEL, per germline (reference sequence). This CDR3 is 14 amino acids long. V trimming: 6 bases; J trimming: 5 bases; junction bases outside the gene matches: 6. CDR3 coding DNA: TGTGCCAGCAGTCGAGCGGGGGTTAACAATGAGCAGTTCTTC. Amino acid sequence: CASSRAGVNNEQFF.

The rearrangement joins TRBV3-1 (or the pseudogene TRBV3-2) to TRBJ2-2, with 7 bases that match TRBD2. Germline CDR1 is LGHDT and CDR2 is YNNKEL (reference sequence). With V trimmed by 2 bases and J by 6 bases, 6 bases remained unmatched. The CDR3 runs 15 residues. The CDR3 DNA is TGTGCCAGCAGCCAACAAAGGGGAGGGTCCGGGGAGCTGTTTTTT. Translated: CASSQQRGGSGELFF.

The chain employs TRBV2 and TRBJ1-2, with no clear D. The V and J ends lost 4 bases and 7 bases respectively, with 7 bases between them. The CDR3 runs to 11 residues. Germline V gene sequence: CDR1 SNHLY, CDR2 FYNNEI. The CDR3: CASSVRVGYTF. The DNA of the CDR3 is TGTGCCAGCAGTGTGAGGGTTGGCTACACCTTC.

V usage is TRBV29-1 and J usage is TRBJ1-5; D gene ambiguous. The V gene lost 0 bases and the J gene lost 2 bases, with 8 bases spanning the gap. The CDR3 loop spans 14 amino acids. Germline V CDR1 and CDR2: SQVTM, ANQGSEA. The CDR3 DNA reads TGCAGCGTTGAAGAAAGCGGGGGCAATCAGCCCCAGCATTTT. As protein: CSVEESGGNQPQHF.

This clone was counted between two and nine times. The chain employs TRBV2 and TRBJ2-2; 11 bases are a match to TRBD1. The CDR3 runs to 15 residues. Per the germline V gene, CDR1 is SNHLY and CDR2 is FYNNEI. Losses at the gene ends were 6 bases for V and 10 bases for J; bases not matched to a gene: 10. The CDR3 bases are TGTGCCAGCAGCTTTTCCGGGACAGGGGGAGTGGAGCTGTTTTTT. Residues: CASSFSGTGGVELFF.

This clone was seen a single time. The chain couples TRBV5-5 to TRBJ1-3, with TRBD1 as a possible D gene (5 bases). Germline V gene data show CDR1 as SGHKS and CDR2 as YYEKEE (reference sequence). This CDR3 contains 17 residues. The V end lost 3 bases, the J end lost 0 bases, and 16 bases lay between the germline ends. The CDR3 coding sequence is TGTGCCAGCAGCTGGGACGGGACTGCGAGCTCTGGAAACACCATATATTTT. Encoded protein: CASSWDGTASSGNTIYF.

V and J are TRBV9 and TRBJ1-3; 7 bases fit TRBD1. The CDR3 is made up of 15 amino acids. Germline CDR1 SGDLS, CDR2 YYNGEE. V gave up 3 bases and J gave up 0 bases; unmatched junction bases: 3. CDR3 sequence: CASSEGTDSGNTIYF. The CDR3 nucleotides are TGTGCCAGCAGCGAGGGGACAGACTCTGGAAACACCATATATTTT.

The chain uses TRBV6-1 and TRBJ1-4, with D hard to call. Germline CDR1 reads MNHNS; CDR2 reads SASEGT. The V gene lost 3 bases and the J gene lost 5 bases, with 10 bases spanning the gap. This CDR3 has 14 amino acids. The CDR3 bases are TGTGCCAGCAGTGACCAATGGAGCAATGAAAAACTGTTTTTT. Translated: CASSDQWSNEKLFF.

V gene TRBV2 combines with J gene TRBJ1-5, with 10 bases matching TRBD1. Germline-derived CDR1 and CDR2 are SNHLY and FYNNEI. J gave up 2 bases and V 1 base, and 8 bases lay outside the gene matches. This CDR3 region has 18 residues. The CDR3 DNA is TGTGCCAGCAGTGAAGTCCCGGGACAGGGGTTGGGCAATCAGCCCCAGCATTTT. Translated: CASSEVPGQGLGNQPQHF. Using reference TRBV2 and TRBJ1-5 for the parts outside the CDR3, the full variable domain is EPEVTQTPSHQVTQMGQEVILRCVPISNHLYFYWYRQILGQKVEFLVSFYNNEISEKSEIFDDQFSVERPDGSNFTLKIRSTKLEDSAMYFCASSEVPGQGLGNQPQHFGDGTRLSIL.

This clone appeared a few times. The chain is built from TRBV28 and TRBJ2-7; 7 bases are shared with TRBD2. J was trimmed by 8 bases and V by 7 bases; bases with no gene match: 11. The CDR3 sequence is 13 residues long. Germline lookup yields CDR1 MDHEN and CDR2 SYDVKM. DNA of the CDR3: TGTGCCAGCACAAGTGGGGGGGGTTCTAAGCAGTACGTC. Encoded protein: CASTSGGGSKQYV.

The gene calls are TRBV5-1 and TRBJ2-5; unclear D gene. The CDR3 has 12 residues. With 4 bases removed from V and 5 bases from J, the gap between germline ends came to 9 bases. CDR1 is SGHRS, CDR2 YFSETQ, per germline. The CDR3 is CASSPQLETQYF. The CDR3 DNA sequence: TGCGCCAGCAGCCCACAATTGGAGACCCAGTACTTC.